This entry describes one TCR beta chain. The antigen is unknown. This entry belongs to a study of cytomegalovirus exposure and HLA in healthy donors. Amplification used 60 Vbeta primers and 13 Jbeta primers. Per the original methods: A follow-up analysis tallied tens of millions of unique TCR beta chains, about 10 million shared. Only in-frame clones appear in the TCRdb table, and some are missing; sequencing was by immunoSEQ multiplex PCR. Clone size and V and J calls were adopted from that table, with D and trimming inferred from the DNA. The top ten hold 1.4% to 1.5% of the sample, which has 150,000 to 200,000 clones, 77% seen once. Study observations and caveats: It was in a later analysis that TCR association rates were seen to vary by HLA locus, highest for DRB1 and lowest for HLA-C. A few of the chains that were CMV-associated were confirmed in vitro to be specific for CMV antigens.

This clonotype originated in a woman aged 25 to 39 in good health and CMV-seropositive. The source material was PBMCs.

The CDR3 bases are TGTGCCACCAAATTGACAGTTAGCACAGATACGCAGTATTTT. Translating it yields CATKLTVSTDTQYF. The gene calls are TRBV15 and TRBJ2-3; possible D gene TRBD1, 5 bases. The CDR3 sequence is 14 residues long. The V end was cut by 7 bases, the J end by 0 bases, with 11 bases between. CDR1 is LNHNV and CDR2 is YYDKDF in the germline V gene (reference sequence).